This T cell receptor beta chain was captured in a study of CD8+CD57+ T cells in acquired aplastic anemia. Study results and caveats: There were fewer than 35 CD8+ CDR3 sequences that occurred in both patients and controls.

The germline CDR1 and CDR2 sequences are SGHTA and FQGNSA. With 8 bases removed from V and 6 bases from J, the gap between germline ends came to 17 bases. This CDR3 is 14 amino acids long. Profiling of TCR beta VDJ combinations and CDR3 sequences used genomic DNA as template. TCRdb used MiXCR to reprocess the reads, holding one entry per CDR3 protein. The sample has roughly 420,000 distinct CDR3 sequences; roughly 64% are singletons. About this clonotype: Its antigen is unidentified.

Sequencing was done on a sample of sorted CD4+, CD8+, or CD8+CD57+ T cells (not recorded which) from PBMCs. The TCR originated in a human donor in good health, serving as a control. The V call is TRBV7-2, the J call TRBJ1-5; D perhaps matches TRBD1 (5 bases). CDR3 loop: CASAVGQRGQPQHF. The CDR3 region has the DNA TGTGCCAGCGCTGTGGGGCAGAGGGGTCAGCCCCAGCATTTT. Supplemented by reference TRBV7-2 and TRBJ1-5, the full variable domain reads GAGVSQSPSNKVTEKGKDVELRCDPISGHTALYWYRQSLGQGLEFLIYFQGNSAPDKSGLPSDRFSAERTGGSVSTLTIQRTQQEDSAVYLCASAVGQRGQPQHFGDGTRLSIL.